This T cell receptor (beta chain) derives from a study of shared T cell receptors in the human thymus. Sequencing was performed with immunoSEQ multiplex PCR; in TCRdb, only in-frame clones are kept and a portion is missing. The sample contains about 400,000 clones, approximately 95% of which appear only once. The CDR3 is 18 residues long. CDR1 and CDR2 from the germline V gene are MDHEN and SYDVKM. Trimming at V came to 0 bases and at J to 5 bases, leaving 15 bases not matched to a gene. This clone appeared once. The source is a human donor. The source material was thymocytes. V gene TRBV28 combines with J gene TRBJ1-2; 7 positions match TRBD1. This CDR3 is CASSLWTRTGDTRYGYTF. The CDR3 coding sequence is TGTGCCAGCAGTTTATGGACCCGTACAGGGGATACGAGGTATGGCTACACCTTC.